This T cell receptor beta chain was recorded in a study of cytomegalovirus exposure and HLA in healthy donors. Findings and limits, study-wide: Common viral pathogens (according to a later analysis) appeared linked to several of the most significant clusters.

The PCR was carried out with 60 Vbeta primers and 13 Jbeta primers. Generated by immunoSEQ multiplex PCR, the TCRdb table keeps only in-frame clones and is missing some. The table has about 38,000 clones, 80% to 90% seen once. In nominal health when sampled, donors likely had unrecorded immune exposures nonetheless. Details on this clone: Its antigen is currently unknown.

The CDR3 sequence is 15 residues long. Germline V gene lookup returns CDR1 SGHNT and CDR2 YENEEA. The germline V and J ends were trimmed by 5 bases and 0 bases, with 13 bases remaining between them. The chain employs TRBV11-3 and TRBJ1-1; D is unresolved. Sequenced: PBMCs. This TCR was recovered from a woman between 35 and 50 years old in good health and CMV-seropositive. CDR3 coding DNA: TGTGCCAGCAGCAAGACCGGAGCCATGAACACTGAAGCTTTCTTT. Translating gives CASSKTGAMNTEAFF.